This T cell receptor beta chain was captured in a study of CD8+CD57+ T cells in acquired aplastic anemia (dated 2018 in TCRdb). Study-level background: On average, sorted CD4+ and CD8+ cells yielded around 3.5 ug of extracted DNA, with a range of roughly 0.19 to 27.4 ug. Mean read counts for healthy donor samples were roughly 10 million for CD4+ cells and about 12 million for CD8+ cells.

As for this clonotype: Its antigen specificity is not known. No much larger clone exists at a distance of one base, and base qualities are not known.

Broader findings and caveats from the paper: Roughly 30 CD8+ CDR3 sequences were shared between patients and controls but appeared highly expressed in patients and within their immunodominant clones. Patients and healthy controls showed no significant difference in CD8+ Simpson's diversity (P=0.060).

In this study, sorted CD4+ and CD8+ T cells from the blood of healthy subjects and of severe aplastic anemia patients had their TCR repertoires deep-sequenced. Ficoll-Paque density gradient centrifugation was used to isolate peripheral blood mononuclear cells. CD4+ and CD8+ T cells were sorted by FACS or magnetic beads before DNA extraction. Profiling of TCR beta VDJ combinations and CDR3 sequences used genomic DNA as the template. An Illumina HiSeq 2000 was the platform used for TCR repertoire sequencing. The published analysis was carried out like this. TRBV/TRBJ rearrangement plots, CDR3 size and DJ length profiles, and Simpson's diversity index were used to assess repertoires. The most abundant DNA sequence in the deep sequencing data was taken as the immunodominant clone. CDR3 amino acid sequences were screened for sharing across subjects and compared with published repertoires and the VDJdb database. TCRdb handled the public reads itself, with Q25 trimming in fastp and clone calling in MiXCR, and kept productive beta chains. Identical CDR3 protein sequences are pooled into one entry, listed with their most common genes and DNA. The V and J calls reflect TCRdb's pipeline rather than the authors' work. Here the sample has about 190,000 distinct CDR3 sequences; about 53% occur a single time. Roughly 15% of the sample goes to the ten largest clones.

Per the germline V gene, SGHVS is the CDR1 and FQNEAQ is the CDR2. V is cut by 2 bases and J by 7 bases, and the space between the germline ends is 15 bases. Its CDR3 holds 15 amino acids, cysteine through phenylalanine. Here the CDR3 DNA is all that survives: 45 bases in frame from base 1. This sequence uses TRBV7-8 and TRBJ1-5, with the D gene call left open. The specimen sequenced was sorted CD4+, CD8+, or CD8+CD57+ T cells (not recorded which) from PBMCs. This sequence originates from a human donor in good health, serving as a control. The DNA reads TGTGCCAGCAGCTTATTCACGGACTCAAGCCAGCCCCAGCATTTT. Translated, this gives CASSLFTDSSQPQHF.